The 26 T cell receptor beta chains reported below all come from one sample, sequenced in a study of T cell responses to AZD1222 COVID-19 vaccine. Profiled with immunoSEQ multiplex PCR; TCRdb holds only in-frame clones, not every one. The sample records tens of thousands of clones, around 84% being singletons. This sample comprised peripheral blood, obtained on day 0 of AZD1222 vaccination. These receptors came from an adult in good health.

The chain has TRBV7-9 and TRBJ2-3; D gene ambiguous. Germline-derived CDR1 and CDR2 are SEHNR and FQNEAQ (reference sequence). V was cut by 2 bases and J by 11 bases, with 11 bases left in between. CDR3 length: 12 amino acids. The CDR3 DNA is TGTGCCAGCAGCTTAATGGCTAAGGGGCAGTATTTT. Amino acid sequence: CASSLMAKGQYF.

The chain uses TRBV2 and TRBJ2-1; the match to TRBD1 covers 10 bases. Unmatched junction bases numbered 4, after V lost 5 bases and J lost 6 bases. Looked up from germline, CDR1 is SNHLY and CDR2 is FYNNEI. CDR3 length equals 14 residues. Here the CDR3 reads CASSTRTGGNEQFF. The DNA for the CDR3 is TGTGCCAGCAGTACAAGGACAGGGGGCAATGAGCAGTTCTTC.

The CDR3 loop is CASSPGTRGNQPQHF. The CDR3 DNA is TGTGCCAGCAGCCCAGGGACGAGAGGCAATCAGCCCCAGCATTTT. The rearrangement uses TRBV28 and TRBJ1-5, with D possibly being TRBD1 (5 bases). This CDR3 region has 15 residues. The V end was cut by 6 bases, the J end by 2 bases, with 14 bases between. Germline assignment: CDR1 MDHEN and CDR2 SYDVKM.

The chain recombines TRBV10-3 with TRBJ1-6; 8 positions match TRBD1. With 6 bases clipped from V and 9 bases from J, the junction kept 19 bases outside the gene matches. CDR1 and CDR2 from the germline V gene are ENHRY and SYGVKD. This CDR3 is built from 18 residues. The CDR3 sequence: CAISKGQVQSGAGSPLHF. The DNA for the CDR3 is TGTGCCATCAGCAAGGGACAGGTCCAAAGTGGGGCCGGTTCACCCCTCCACTTT.

The V and J genes are TRBV11-2 and TRBJ1-1; D is ambiguous. Germline V CDR1 and CDR2: SGHAT, FQNNGV. The CDR3 is 15 residues long. Trimming pared 5 bases from V and 4 bases from J, leaving 17 bases between. CDR3 amino acids: CASSPYRPTGTEAFF. CDR3 in DNA: TGTGCCAGCAGCCCCTATCGCCCAACGGGCACTGAAGCTTTCTTT.

The genes are TRBV5-4 and TRBJ2-1; the D call may be TRBD1 or TRBD2 (5 bases each). V was clipped by 0 bases and J by 0 bases, with 7 bases between them. The CDR3 contains 15 residues. Germline loops: CDR1 SGHNT, CDR2 YYREEE (reference sequence). CDR3 region: CASSLVGDSYNEQFF. As DNA, the CDR3 is TGTGCCAGCAGCTTGGTGGGGGACTCCTACAATGAGCAGTTCTTC.

The chain uses TRBV20-1 and TRBJ2-5; D not certain. V was shortened by 0 bases and J by 6 bases, with 5 bases between the two germline ends. The CDR3 has 11 residues. Germline-derived CDR1 and CDR2 are DFQATT and SNEGSKA (reference sequence). The DNA of the CDR3 is TGCAGTGCTAGAGATGGGAAGACCCAGTACTTC. Translating gives CSARDGKTQYF.

This clone has a handful of counts. The V call is TRBV5-1, the J call TRBJ1-1; TRBD1 aligns across 9 bases. This CDR3 has 14 amino acids. Per the germline V gene, CDR1 is SGHRS and CDR2 is YFSETQ. V shed 5 bases, J shed 9 bases, and the junction held 11 bases outside the gene matches. The CDR3 DNA sequence: TGCGCCAGCAGGTCGGACAGGGGCACCTCCCAAGCTTTCTTT. This encodes CASRSDRGTSQAFF.

The chain combines TRBV12-5 with TRBJ1-6, with D possibly being TRBD1 (5 bases). Trimming stripped 2 bases from V and 4 bases from J, with 9 bases between. This CDR3 contains 15 residues. Germline loops: CDR1 LGHNT, CDR2 FRNRAP. CDR3 coding DNA: TGTGCTAGTGGTTTGACGGGGGGGTATAATTCACCCCTCCACTTT. The encoded protein is CASGLTGGYNSPLHF.

The CDR3 loop reads CASSLDPPRGRGYTF. The CDR3 coding sequence is TGTGCCAGCAGCTTAGATCCGCCCAGGGGCCGTGGCTACACCTTC. The rearrangement links TRBV11-3 to TRBJ1-2; possibly TRBD1 for D (6 bases). V was clipped by 0 bases and J by 7 bases, with 15 bases between them. The CDR3 sequence is 15 residues long. CDR1 is SGHNT and CDR2 is YENEEA in the germline V gene. The full variable domain, in which reference TRBV11-3 and TRBJ1-2 provide the parts outside the CDR3, is EAGVVQSPRYKIIEKKQPVAFWCNPISGHNTLYWYLQNLGQGPELLIRYENEEAVDDSQLPKDRFSAERLKGVDSTLKIQPAELGDSAVYLCASSLDPPRGRGYTFGSGTRLTVV.

The V gene is TRBV2, the J gene TRBJ1-3; D unresolved. The CDR3 is made up of 14 amino acids. Trimming removed 9 bases from V and 0 bases from J, with 12 bases in between. Germline V lookup: CDR1 SNHLY, CDR2 FYNNEI. The CDR3 sequence is CARRTSSSGNTIYF. As DNA, the CDR3 is TGTGCCAGACGGACTTCTTCCTCTGGAAACACCATATATTTT.

This chain joins TRBV14 and TRBJ2-5, with 9 bases fitting TRBD2. Trimming took 5 bases from V and 7 from J; bases not matched to a gene: 5. The CDR3 runs to 13 residues. The germline V gene encodes CDR1 SGHDN and CDR2 FVKESK. The CDR3 DNA is TGTGCCAGCAGCGGCGGGGGGGCCGGGACCCAGTACTTC. As protein: CASSGGGAGTQYF. Filled out from reference TRBV14 and TRBJ2-5, the complete variable domain reads EAGVTQFPSHSVIEKGQTVTLRCDPISGHDNLYWYRRVMGKEIKFLLHFVKESKQDESGMPNNRFLAERTGGTYSTLKVQPAELEDSGVYFCASSGGGAGTQYFGPGTRLLVL.

This chain connects TRBV28 to TRBJ1-2; no definite D call. CDR3 length: 12 residues. The ends were cut back, 9 bases at V and 3 bases at J, with 11 bases in the middle. Germline V gene data show CDR1 as MDHEN and CDR2 as SYDVKM. CDR3 in DNA: TGTGCCAGAAGAAAGCAGGACTATGGCTACACCTTC. It encodes CARRKQDYGYTF.

The chain has TRBV30 and TRBJ1-3; perhaps TRBD1 as D (5 bases). The CDR3 is made up of 13 amino acids. Trimming stripped 8 bases from V and 2 bases from J, with 13 bases between. CDR1 is GTSNPN and CDR2 is SVGIG in the germline V gene (reference sequence). CDR3 region: CAHIRGTGNTIYF. The CDR3 DNA is TGTGCCCACATACGGGGGACTGGAAACACCATATATTTT.

V gene TRBV7-9 combines with J gene TRBJ2-3; 7 nucleotides match TRBD2. Germline V gene lookup returns CDR1 SEHNR and CDR2 FQNEAQ (reference sequence). V was pared by 5 bases and J by 2 bases, with 4 bases of the junction left unmatched. The CDR3 length is 14 residues. The CDR3 DNA is TGTGCCAGCAGCCCAGGGAGGGACACAGATACGCAGTATTTT. It specifies CASSPGRDTDTQYF.

The chain carries TRBV2 and TRBJ1-3, with D hard to call. This CDR3 spans 15 amino acids. Germline lookup yields CDR1 SNHLY and CDR2 FYNNEI. The germline V and J ends were trimmed by 0 bases and 1 base, with 7 bases remaining between them. The CDR3 DNA reads TGTGCCAGCAGTGAAGCTGGTGTATCTGGAAACACCATATATTTT. Amino acids: CASSEAGVSGNTIYF.

This chain uses TRBV5-4 with TRBJ1-3; TRBD1 matches at 8 bases. There are 15 residues in the CDR3. The germline gives CDR1 SGHNT, CDR2 YYREEE (reference sequence). V lost 3 bases and J lost 0; bases outside the gene matches: 2. The CDR3, as DNA: TGTGCCAGCAGCTCCGACAGGGGCTCTGGAAACACCATATATTTT. This codes for CASSSDRGSGNTIYF.

This clone was picked up a small number of times. This rearrangement joins TRBV12-3 or TRBV12-4 to TRBJ1-2, with TRBD1 matching 8 bases. The CDR3 extends over 13 amino acids. Trimming cost V 6 bases and J 7 bases; bases outside gene matches: 7. The CDR3 sequence: CASSLPGGRGYTF. CDR3 nucleotide sequence: TGTGCCAGCAGCCTCCCAGGGGGCCGTGGCTACACCTTC.

The chain couples TRBV7-9 to TRBJ2-1, with no clear D. V dropped 3 bases and J dropped 0 bases, with 6 bases sitting between them. This CDR3 region has 14 residues. CDR1 and CDR2 (germline): SEHNR, FQNEAQ (reference sequence). Written as DNA, the CDR3 is TGTGCCAGCAGCTTGAGTGGCTCCTACAATGAGCAGTTCTTC. Protein: CASSLSGSYNEQFF. Full variable domain (missing parts from reference TRBV7-9 and TRBJ2-1): DTGVSQNPRHKITKRGQNVTFRCDPISEHNRLYWYRQTLGQGPEFLTYFQNEAQLEKSRLLSDRFSAERPKGSFSTLEIQRTEQGDSAMYLCASSLSGSYNEQFFGPGTRLTVL.

V and J are TRBV4-1 and TRBJ1-3; 7 nucleotides match TRBD1. CDR3 length equals 15 residues. CDR1 and CDR2 from the germline V gene are MGHRA and YSYEKL. Trimming cost V 5 bases and J 2 bases; bases outside gene matches: 6. CDR3 DNA sequence: TGCGCCAGCAGCTCTGACAGGGACACTGGAAACACCATATATTTT. It yields the protein CASSSDRDTGNTIYF.

The gene calls are TRBV5-1 and TRBJ1-4; D call uncertain. CDR1 and CDR2 from the germline V gene are SGHRS and YFSETQ. V was trimmed by 3 bases and J by 0 bases, leaving 12 bases between them. CDR3 size: 16 residues. The CDR3 loop reads CASSSKGDTTNEKLFF. The CDR3 nucleotides read TGCGCCAGCAGCTCCAAGGGTGATACAACTAATGAAAAACTGTTTTTT.

V usage is TRBV12-5 and J usage is TRBJ2-1; TRBD2 matches 15 bases. Per the germline V gene, CDR1 is LGHNT and CDR2 is FRNRAP. V lost 5 bases and J lost 10; bases outside the gene matches: 3. This CDR3 has 14 residues. The CDR3 DNA sequence: TGTGCTAGTGGTCCCGGGACTAGCGGGAGGGAGCAGTTCTTC. This codes for CASGPGTSGREQFF.

This clone was recorded many times. The chain recombines TRBV11-2 with TRBJ2-7, with TRBD2 as a possible D gene (5 bases). CDR3 length: 13 residues. V lost 0 bases and J 5 bases, leaving 8 bases between the germline ends. Germline-derived CDR1 and CDR2 are SGHAT and FQNNGV. CDR3 nucleotides: TGTGCCAGCAGCTTAGATATGAGGGACGAGCAGTACTTC. Protein product: CASSLDMRDEQYF. Full variable domain (outside the CDR3, taken from reference TRBV11-2 and TRBJ2-7): EAGVAQSPRYKIIEKRQSVAFWCNPISGHATLYWYQQILGQGPKLLIQFQNNGVVDDSQLPKDRFSAERLKGVDSTLKIQPAKLEDSAVYLCASSLDMRDEQYFGPGTRLTVT.

The chain has TRBV7-9 and TRBJ2-7; TRBD1 matches at 9 bases. This CDR3 is 15 amino acids long. Germline V gives CDR1 SEHNR, CDR2 FQNEAQ (reference sequence). The V and J ends lost 4 bases and 2 bases, in that order; junction bases with no gene match: 6. The CDR3 bases are TGTGCCAGCAGCTCCATTGGGACAGGGACCTACGAGCAGTACTTC. Amino acid sequence: CASSSIGTGTYEQYF.

CDR3 in amino acids: CASSLQGLYGYTF. CDR3 in DNA: TGTGCCAGTAGCTTACAGGGACTCTATGGCTACACCTTC. The J gene is TRBJ1-2, the V gene TRBV19, with D perhaps TRBD1 (6 bases). Trimming left V 6 bases short and J 4 bases short, with 12 bases between. Looked up from germline, CDR1 is LNHDA and CDR2 is SQIVND (reference sequence). This CDR3 region has 13 residues. Filled out from reference TRBV19 and TRBJ1-2, the complete variable domain reads DGGITQSPKYLFRKEGQNVTLSCEQNLNHDAMYWYRQDPGQGLRLIYYSQIVNDFQKGDIAEGYSVSREKKESFPLTVTSAQKNPTAFYLCASSLQGLYGYTFGSGTRLTVV.

The chain recombines TRBV30 with TRBJ1-1; no reliable D call. Looked up from germline, CDR1 is GTSNPN and CDR2 is SVGIG (reference sequence). V lost 2 bases to trimming and J lost 6 bases, with 22 bases between them. The CDR3 length is 16 residues. In nucleotides, the CDR3 is TGTGCCTGGAGTAACGGGAGAACAATTACCGGCTCTGAAGCTTTCTTT. Amino acids: CAWSNGRTITGSEAFF.